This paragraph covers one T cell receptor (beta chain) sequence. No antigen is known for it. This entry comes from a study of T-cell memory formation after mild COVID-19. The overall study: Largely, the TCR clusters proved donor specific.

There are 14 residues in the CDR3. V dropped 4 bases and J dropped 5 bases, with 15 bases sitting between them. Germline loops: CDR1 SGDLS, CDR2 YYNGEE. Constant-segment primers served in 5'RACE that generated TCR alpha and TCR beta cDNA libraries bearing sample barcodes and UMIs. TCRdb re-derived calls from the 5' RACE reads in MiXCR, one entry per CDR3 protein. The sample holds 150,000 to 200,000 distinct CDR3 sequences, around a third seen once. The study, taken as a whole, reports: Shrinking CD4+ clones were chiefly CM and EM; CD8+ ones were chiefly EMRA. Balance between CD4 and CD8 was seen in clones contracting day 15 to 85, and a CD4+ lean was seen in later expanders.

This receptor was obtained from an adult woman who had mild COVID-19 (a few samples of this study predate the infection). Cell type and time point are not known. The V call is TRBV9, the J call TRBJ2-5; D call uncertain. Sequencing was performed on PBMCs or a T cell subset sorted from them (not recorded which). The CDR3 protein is CASSLRPGVETQYF. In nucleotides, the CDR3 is TGTGCCAGCAGCCTCAGACCGGGTGTGGAGACCCAGTACTTC.